A few counts support the clone carrying this T cell receptor (beta chain). Its antigen is currently unknown. These data belong to a study of regulatory T cells in long-lasting Graves disease. Study information: Those Graves' patients who were newly diagnosed had been on antithyroid drugs under 3 months.

CDR1 is MNHNS, CDR2 SASEGT, per germline. V lost 7 bases and J lost 0, with 14 bases in between. This CDR3 has 15 residues. Study-wide points: Persistent patients had more shared public clonotypes (approximately 2,700) than new patients (roughly 940).

Time point defined: newly diagnosed GD, antithyroid drugs for less than 3 months. PBMC-derived RNA was used for the TCR library. CDR3-region Arm-PCR and iRepertoire HTBI primers produced the TCR beta libraries. A single record per CDR3 protein comes from TCRdb applying MiXCR to the multiplex PCR reads. The table shows around 400,000 distinct CDR3 sequences, with about 12% occurring only once. This sample was also put to use in a study of T cells in Graves' hyperthyroidism and ophthalmopathy.

The chain links TRBV6-1 to TRBJ2-3; possible D gene TRBD2, 5 bases. This specimen was peripheral blood mononuclear cells (PBMCs), taken at new diagnosis, from a patient treated with antithyroid drugs. The clonotype was recovered from a woman in her late teens or twenties with Graves disease. The CDR3 protein is CASIGRRRSTDTQYF. The CDR3 DNA sequence: TGTGCCAGCATAGGAAGGAGGAGAAGCACAGATACGCAGTATTTT.